This record concerns one T cell receptor beta chain sequence. The data derive from a study of blood T cell repertoires in COVID-19. Between the trimmed V and J ends, which lost 1 base and 7 bases, there was a span of 15 bases. Germline-derived CDR1 and CDR2 are SGHNT and YYREEE (reference sequence). The CDR3 is made up of 14 amino acids. As originally analysed: By means of reference gene primer amplification, nucleated cell counts were estimated. Repertoires were generated with immunoSEQ multiplex PCR, while TCRdb's copy carries only in-frame clones and drops some. V and J calls and clone size are given by that table; D and trimming were obtained from the DNA. The sample holds 150,000 to 200,000 clones, about 86% seen once.

The receptor was isolated from a woman older than 75 with acute or convalescent COVID-19. This chain uses TRBV5-4 with TRBJ2-7; D might be TRBD2 (6 bases). The sample comprised peripheral blood. CDR3 nucleotides: TGTGCCAGCAGCTTGCTCGGGGGTACGCGAGAGCAGTACTTC. Amino acid sequence: CASSLLGGTREQYF.